These 14 T cell receptor beta chains were sequenced from one sample in a study of T cell responses to AZD1222 COVID-19 vaccine. Here immunoSEQ multiplex PCR was the method, and the copy in TCRdb shows in-frame clones only, minus some. This table has tens of thousands of clones, almost 90% appearing once. The material was peripheral blood, obtained on day 0 of AZD1222 vaccination. All receptors derive from an adult in good health.

This clone was seen more than once but under ten times. This chain joins TRBV6-2 or TRBV6-3 and TRBJ2-1; 11 bases are a match to TRBD2. Germline CDR1 reads MNHEY; CDR2 reads SVGEGT. V lost 6 bases and J lost 3; bases outside the gene matches: 4. CDR3 length: 15 residues. The CDR3 loop is CASRPLAGGYNEQFF. CDR3 in DNA: TGTGCCAGCAGGCCTCTAGCGGGAGGCTACAATGAGCAGTTCTTC.

V is TRBV19 and J is TRBJ1-4; no reliable D call. The CDR3 length is 14 residues. Deletions cut 4 bases from V and 10 bases from J, with 16 bases between. Germline values: CDR1 LNHDA, CDR2 SQIVND (reference sequence). The CDR3 DNA reads TGTGCCAGTAGTAGAACAGAGACCCGAGGAAAACTGTTTTTT. Residues: CASSRTETRGKLFF.

This chain uses TRBV10-2 with TRBJ2-3; no reliable D call. V was pared by 1 base and J by 6 bases, with 8 bases between. CDR1 is WSHSY, CDR2 SAAADI, per germline. The CDR3 length is 13 residues. In DNA, the CDR3 is TGCGCCAGCAGTGAGTTAGTGGAGGATACGCAGTATTTT. Protein: CASSELVEDTQYF.

This clone came up a few times. The V call is TRBV6-2 or TRBV6-3, the J call TRBJ1-5; 8 nucleotides line up with TRBD1. Germline values: CDR1 MNHEY, CDR2 SVGEGT. The CDR3 sequence is 14 residues long. V gave up 4 bases and J gave up 6 bases; unmatched junction bases: 5. DNA of the CDR3: TGTGCCAGCAGTTTCAACAGGGGGACTCAGCCCCAGCATTTT. Protein sequence: CASSFNRGTQPQHF.

The V gene is TRBV4-1, the J gene TRBJ1-1, with no clear D. Germline lookup yields CDR1 MGHRA and CDR2 YSYEKL. This CDR3 comprises 14 residues. V was clipped by 0 bases and J by 1 base, with 6 bases between them. The DNA of the CDR3 is TGCGCCAGCAGCCAAGAACATAGGAACACTGAAGCTTTCTTT. This gives the protein CASSQEHRNTEAFF.

The V call is TRBV7-9, the J call TRBJ1-1; D is perhaps TRBD1 (5 bases). The ends were cut back, 7 bases at V and 11 bases at J, with 20 bases in the middle. The CDR3 is made up of 13 amino acids. Germline CDR1 reads SEHNR; CDR2 reads FQNEAQ (reference sequence). In DNA, the CDR3 is TGTGCCAGCACCCCGGCGGTTAGGGGCGAGGCTTTCTTT. Protein product: CASTPAVRGEAFF.

The chain uses TRBV19 and TRBJ1-1; TRBD1 is a possible D gene (5 bases). The V gene's germline CDR1 is LNHDA and CDR2 SQIVND (reference sequence). The CDR3 is made up of 13 amino acids. V was shortened by 3 bases and J by 1 base, with 6 bases between the two germline ends. The CDR3 region is CASSMGGNTEAFF. The CDR3 DNA is TGTGCCAGTAGTATGGGGGGGAACACTGAAGCTTTCTTT.

The V call is TRBV14, the J call TRBJ1-1; no clear D. Trimming took 0 bases from V and 0 from J, leaving 8 bases between them. This CDR3 spans 15 amino acids. Germline assignment: CDR1 SGHDN and CDR2 FVKESK. For the CDR3, the DNA is TGTGCCAGCAGCCAAGACTTCAGGATGAACACTGAAGCTTTCTTT. As protein: CASSQDFRMNTEAFF. Variable domain in full (rest from reference TRBV14 and TRBJ1-1): EAGVTQFPSHSVIEKGQTVTLRCDPISGHDNLYWYRRVMGKEIKFLLHFVKESKQDESGMPNNRFLAERTGGTYSTLKVQPAELEDSGVYFCASSQDFRMNTEAFFGQGTRLTVV.

The V call is TRBV30, the J call TRBJ1-1; D unclear. CDR1 and CDR2 (germline): GTSNPN, SVGIG (reference sequence). This CDR3 contains 13 residues. The germline V and J ends were trimmed by 3 bases and 2 bases, with 10 bases remaining between them. Here the CDR3 reads CAWRGFVNTEAFF. The CDR3 region has the DNA TGTGCCTGGAGGGGATTTGTTAACACTGAAGCTTTCTTT.

This clone was counted only a few times. The rearrangement joins TRBV28 to TRBJ2-1; 10 bases are shared with TRBD1. Unmatched junction bases numbered 6, after V lost 6 bases and J lost 7 bases. In germline, CDR1 is MDHEN, CDR2 SYDVKM. The CDR3 has 14 amino acids. CDR3 bases: TGTGCCAGCAGGGGGACAGGGGTTACGAATGAGCAGTTCTTC. Protein product: CASRGTGVTNEQFF.

The gene calls are TRBV6-1 and TRBJ2-7; 9 bases align to TRBD2. The CDR3 is 15 amino acids. The V gene end was trimmed by 2 bases and the J gene end by 1 base; junction bases not matched to a gene: 3. In germline, CDR1 is MNHNS, CDR2 SASEGT. CDR3: CASSEQTSGSYEQYF. In DNA form, the CDR3 reads TGTGCCAGCAGTGAACAGACTAGCGGTTCCTACGAGCAGTACTTC.

The chain is built from TRBV28 and TRBJ2-5; the match to TRBD1 covers 9 bases. Germline V gene data show CDR1 as MDHEN and CDR2 as SYDVKM. J was trimmed by 7 bases and V by 5 bases; bases with no gene match: 11. The length of the CDR3 is 15 residues. CDR3 sequence: CASSLPGQGRGTQYF. In DNA form, the CDR3 reads TGTGCCAGCAGTCTCCCCGGACAGGGGAGGGGGACCCAGTACTTC. Variable domain in full (rest from reference TRBV28 and TRBJ2-5): DVKVTQSSRYLVKRTGEKVFLECVQDMDHENMFWYRQDPGLGLRLIYFSYDVKMKEKGDIPEGYSVSREKKERFSLILESASTNQTSMYLCASSLPGQGRGTQYFGPGTRLLVL.

For the CDR3, the DNA is TGCGCCAGCAGCCACCTTCCGGGAGTTACTGAAGCTTTCTTT. Amino acid sequence: CASSHLPGVTEAFF. V is TRBV4-1 and J is TRBJ1-1; no definite D call. The CDR3 has 14 residues. Deletions cut 3 bases from V and 5 bases from J, with 13 bases between. CDR1 and CDR2 (germline): MGHRA, YSYEKL.

The V call is TRBV4-1, the J call TRBJ1-1; D unresolved. The CDR3 has 13 residues. V was clipped by 5 bases and J by 1 base, with 8 bases between them. Germline CDR1 reads MGHRA; CDR2 reads YSYEKL. The CDR3, as DNA: TGCGCCAGCAGCGGTGCAAGGAACACTGAAGCTTTCTTT. This encodes CASSGARNTEAFF.